The rows below give T cell receptor beta chains drawn from one sample of a study of cytomegalovirus exposure and HLA in healthy donors. Generated by immunoSEQ multiplex PCR, the TCRdb table keeps only in-frame clones and is missing some. The top ten hold around 1.4% of the sample, which has nearly 200,000 clones, 85% to 90% seen once. The sequencing sample was made of PBMCs. The receptors stem from a man under 40 in good health and CMV-seronegative. Each CDR3 is given with its conserved first and last residue. Each record gives: J gene, clone size, V gene, D gene, CDR3 protein, CDR3 DNA. A D gene is named only where the DNA matches it firmly. Rows may omit the clone size; those that give it use once, few, many or a size class.

J: TRBJ1-5; size: NA; V: TRBV28; D: TRBD1; CDR3: CASRAGDRGTQPQHF; DNA: TGTGCCAGCAGGGCAGGGGACAGGGGCACCCAGCCCCAGCATTTT
J: TRBJ1-1; size: NA; V: TRBV19; D: NA; CDR3: CASSIGQLGGTEAFF; DNA: TGTGCCAGTAGTATAGGACAGCTTGGAGGGACTGAAGCTTTCTTT
J: TRBJ2-3; size: NA; V: TRBV2; D: NA; CDR3: CASSEGERVIADTQYF; DNA: TGTGCCAGCAGTGAAGGAGAGCGGGTCATCGCAGATACGCAGTATTTT
J: TRBJ2-5; size: NA; V: TRBV30; D: NA; CDR3: CAWSGSTAGTRMSETQYF; DNA: TGTGCCTGGAGTGGGTCCACAGCCGGGACACGGATGTCCGAGACCCAGTACTTC
J: TRBJ2-3; size: NA; V: TRBV29-1; D: TRBD1; CDR3: CSVADRGVTTDTQYF; DNA: TGCAGCGTGGCGGACAGGGGTGTCACCACAGATACGCAGTATTTT
J: TRBJ1-2; size: NA; V: TRBV6-6; D: NA; CDR3: CASSYARGEGMYGYTF; DNA: TGTGCCAGCAGTTACGCGAGGGGGGAGGGGATGTATGGCTACACCTTC
J: TRBJ1-4; size: NA; V: TRBV7-9; D: NA; CDR3: CASSPDGGGEKLFF; DNA: TGTGCCAGCAGCCCCGATGGGGGAGGAGAAAAACTGTTTTTT
J: TRBJ2-3; size: NA; V: TRBV5-1; D: TRBD1; CDR3: CASSSGQGLDTQYF; DNA: TGCGCCAGCAGCTCGGGACAGGGGTTAGATACGCAGTATTTT
J: TRBJ1-4; size: NA; V: TRBV5-4; D: NA; CDR3: CASSLVGGVNEKLFF; DNA: TGTGCCAGCAGCTTGGTAGGCGGAGTTAATGAAAAACTGTTTTTT
J: TRBJ2-7; size: NA; V: TRBV29-1; D: TRBD1; CDR3: CSVGDGPGQATYEQYF; DNA: TGCAGCGTTGGGGATGGCCCGGGACAGGCAACCTACGAGCAGTACTTC
J: TRBJ2-1; size: NA; V: TRBV9; D: TRBD2; CDR3: CASSVGPRVAGYNEQFF; DNA: TGTGCCAGCAGCGTAGGCCCACGGGTAGCGGGGTACAATGAGCAGTTCTTC
J: TRBJ2-7; size: NA; V: TRBV7-9; D: NA; CDR3: CASSLVGGVLYEQYF; DNA: TGTGCCAGCAGCTTAGTAGGAGGGGTCCTCTACGAGCAGTACTTC
J: TRBJ2-1; size: NA; V: TRBV4-2; D: TRBD1; CDR3: CASSQDDATGGGNEQFF; DNA: TGTGCCAGCAGCCAAGATGATGCGACAGGGGGCGGGAATGAGCAGTTCTTC
J: TRBJ2-1; size: NA; V: TRBV6-5; D: NA; CDR3: CASSHGRDSYNEQFF; DNA: TGTGCCAGCAGTCACGGACGGGACTCCTACAATGAGCAGTTCTTC
J: TRBJ2-3; size: NA; V: TRBV14; D: TRBD2; CDR3: CASSQGRTGGASDTQYF; DNA: TGTGCCAGCAGCCAAGGTAGAACCGGGGGGGCCTCTGATACGCAGTATTTT
J: TRBJ1-5; size: NA; V: TRBV15; D: TRBD1; CDR3: CATSRDYTGGGNQPQHF; DNA: TGTGCCACCAGCAGAGATTACACAGGGGGAGGAAATCAGCCCCAGCATTTT
J: TRBJ1-2; size: NA; V: TRBV7-9; D: TRBD1; CDR3: CASSSQSDRGIIYGYTF; DNA: TGTGCCAGCAGCTCCCAATCTGACAGGGGGATTATCTATGGCTACACCTTC
J: TRBJ1-1; size: NA; V: TRBV4-2; D: NA; CDR3: CASSRSVSTEAFF; DNA: TGTGCCAGCAGCCGATCTGTCAGCACTGAAGCTTTCTTT
J: TRBJ2-1; size: NA; V: TRBV5-1; D: TRBD2; CDR3: CASSLTPGLALNEQFF; DNA: TGCGCCAGCAGCTTGACTCCGGGACTAGCTCTCAATGAGCAGTTCTTC
J: TRBJ2-2; size: NA; V: TRBV18; D: NA; CDR3: CASSPTSSANTGELFF; DNA: TGTGCCAGCTCACCCACCTCTAGCGCGAACACCGGGGAGCTGTTTTTT
J: TRBJ2-3; size: NA; V: TRBV5-1; D: TRBD1; CDR3: CASSPGQSTDTQYF; DNA: TGCGCCAGCAGCCCGGGACAGTCCACAGATACGCAGTATTTT
J: TRBJ1-5; size: NA; V: TRBV11-2; D: TRBD1; CDR3: CASSLMGQGVQPQHF; DNA: TGTGCCAGCAGCTTGATGGGACAGGGGGTACAGCCCCAGCATTTT
J: TRBJ1-5; size: NA; V: TRBV7-2; D: NA; CDR3: CASSLSLGPNQPQHF; DNA: TGTGCCAGCAGCCTCAGCTTGGGGCCCAATCAGCCCCAGCATTTT
J: TRBJ2-7; size: NA; V: TRBV4-1; D: TRBD2; CDR3: CASSHLAGGAGEQYF; DNA: TGCGCCAGCAGCCACCTAGCGGGGGGGGCCGGCGAGCAGTACTTC
J: TRBJ2-2; size: NA; V: TRBV7-2; D: NA; CDR3: CASSLLPGTNTGELFF; DNA: TGTGCCAGCAGCTTATTGCCAGGGACGAACACCGGGGAGCTGTTTTTT
J: TRBJ1-3; size: NA; V: TRBV7-7; D: NA; CDR3: CASSLAPHGAGRNTIYF; DNA: TGTGCTAGCAGCTTAGCCCCCCACGGCGCAGGGAGGAACACCATATATTTT
J: TRBJ2-7; size: once; V: TRBV30; D: TRBD1; CDR3: CAWRAPRDSDEQYF; DNA: TGTGCCTGGAGAGCCCCCCGGGACAGCGACGAGCAGTACTTC
J: TRBJ1-2; size: NA; V: TRBV7-9; D: NA; CDR3: CASSLPGLNYGYTF; DNA: TGTGCCAGCAGCTTACCAGGGTTGAACTATGGCTACACCTTC
J: TRBJ2-1; size: NA; V: TRBV7-9; D: NA; CDR3: CASSLDKGVYNEQFF; DNA: TGTGCCAGCAGCTTAGATAAAGGAGTGTACAATGAGCAGTTCTTC
J: TRBJ2-3; size: NA; V: TRBV4-2; D: TRBD2; CDR3: CASSARHGTSTTDTQYF; DNA: TGTGCCAGCAGCGCGCGTCACGGGACTAGCACCACAGATACGCAGTATTTT
J: TRBJ2-5; size: NA; V: TRBV19; D: TRBD2; CDR3: CASSHFVAGGSPGAQYF; DNA: TGTGCCAGTAGTCACTTTGTGGCGGGAGGCTCCCCTGGGGCCCAGTACTTC
J: TRBJ2-2; size: NA; V: TRBV28; D: TRBD1; CDR3: CASSRQDRGHSTGELFF; DNA: TGTGCCAGCAGCCGACAGGACAGGGGGCATAGCACCGGGGAGCTGTTTTTT
J: TRBJ2-7; size: NA; V: TRBV5-1; D: TRBD2; CDR3: CASSRGLAIYEQYF; DNA: TGCGCCAGCAGCCGGGGACTAGCGATATACGAGCAGTACTTC
J: TRBJ2-5; size: NA; V: TRBV27; D: TRBD2; CDR3: CASSFSLPAGGPGETQYF; DNA: TGTGCCAGCAGTTTCAGTTTACCAGCGGGGGGGCCGGGAGAGACCCAGTACTTC
J: TRBJ1-1; size: NA; V: TRBV6-6; D: NA; CDR3: CASSSRTGNTEASF; DNA: TGTGCCAGCAGTTCCCGGACGGGGAACACTGAAGCTTCCTTT
J: TRBJ2-1; size: NA; V: TRBV6-4; D: NA; CDR3: CASSAGGLSGMNEQFF; DNA: TGTGCCAGCAGTGCTGGGGGCCTTAGTGGGATGAATGAGCAGTTCTTC
J: TRBJ1-3; size: NA; V: TRBV6-5; D: NA; CDR3: CASSGTGNTIYF; DNA: TGTGCCAGCAGTGGGACAGGAAACACCATATATTTT
J: TRBJ2-3; size: NA; V: TRBV11-3; D: NA; CDR3: CASSLGAGSTDTQYF; DNA: TGTGCCAGCAGCTTAGGGGCGGGGAGCACAGATACGCAGTATTTT
J: TRBJ2-7; size: NA; V: TRBV7-9; D: NA; CDR3: CASSLLGETGYEQYF; DNA: TGTGCCAGCAGCTTACTAGGTGAGACCGGCTACGAGCAGTACTTC
J: TRBJ2-5; size: NA; V: TRBV11-2; D: TRBD2; CDR3: CASSPGLAGGYQETQYF; DNA: TGTGCCAGCAGCCCAGGACTAGCGGGGGGGTACCAAGAGACCCAGTACTTC
J: TRBJ2-7; size: NA; V: TRBV18; D: TRBD1; CDR3: CASSRIGTELYEQYF; DNA: TGTGCCAGCTCACGAATCGGGACAGAACTCTACGAGCAGTACTTC
J: TRBJ2-5; size: NA; V: TRBV7-9; D: NA; CDR3: CASSSPFQETQYF; DNA: TGTGCCAGCAGCTCCCCCTTCCAAGAGACCCAGTACTTC
J: TRBJ2-3; size: NA; V: TRBV20-1; D: NA; CDR3: CSASLGDTQYF; DNA: TGCAGTGCTAGTCTAGGAGATACGCAGTATTTT
J: TRBJ1-4; size: NA; V: TRBV27; D: NA; CDR3: CASSSPRFRAGGEKLFF; DNA: TGTGCCAGCAGTTCCCCACGCTTTCGGGCGGGTGGAGAAAAACTGTTTTTT
J: TRBJ1-5; size: NA; V: TRBV5-1; D: NA; CDR3: CASSLGPRGNQPQHF; DNA: TGCGCCAGCAGCTTGGGCCCGCGGGGGAATCAGCCCCAGCATTTT
J: TRBJ1-3; size: NA; V: TRBV28; D: NA; CDR3: CASNFGGDGNTIYF; DNA: TGTGCCAGCAATTTTGGGGGGGATGGAAACACCATATATTTT
J: TRBJ2-5; size: NA; V: TRBV18; D: NA; CDR3: CASSPPAVQETQYF; DNA: TGTGCCAGCTCACCACCAGCGGTGCAAGAGACCCAGTACTTC
J: TRBJ2-3; size: NA; V: TRBV5-1; D: TRBD2; CDR3: CASSRGGGDTDTQYF; DNA: TGCGCCAGCAGCCGGGGTGGGGGGGACACAGATACGCAGTATTTT
J: TRBJ2-5; size: NA; V: TRBV7-2; D: TRBD1; CDR3: CASSLEQGETQYF; DNA: TGTGCCAGCAGCTTAGAACAGGGGGAGACCCAGTACTTC
J: TRBJ1-1; size: NA; V: TRBV11-2; D: TRBD1; CDR3: CASSPTGATEAFF; DNA: TGTGCCAGCAGCCCCACAGGGGCAACTGAAGCTTTCTTT
J: TRBJ2-6; size: once; V: TRBV5-1; D: TRBD1; CDR3: CASSIKGAAISGANVLTF; DNA: TGCGCCAGCAGCATCAAGGGGGCGGCCATCTCTGGGGCCAACGTCCTGACTTTC
J: TRBJ2-3; size: NA; V: TRBV5-1; D: TRBD2; CDR3: CASSLAGEDTQYF; DNA: TGCGCCAGCAGCTTAGCGGGAGAGGATACGCAGTATTTT
J: TRBJ2-6; size: NA; V: TRBV6-1; D: NA; CDR3: CASRPTASGANVLTF; DNA: TGTGCCAGCAGACCTACAGCCTCTGGGGCCAACGTCCTGACTTTC
J: TRBJ1-5; size: NA; V: TRBV11-2; D: NA; CDR3: CASSPGLRGAMYSNQPQHF; DNA: TGTGCCAGCAGCCCAGGCCTCCGGGGGGCCATGTATAGCAATCAGCCCCAGCATTTT
J: TRBJ2-3; size: NA; V: TRBV2; D: NA; CDR3: CASTEGRTDTQYF; DNA: TGTGCCAGCACTGAAGGTCGTACAGATACGCAGTATTTT
J: TRBJ2-3; size: NA; V: TRBV7-9; D: TRBD2; CDR3: CASSLGMTSGFTDTQYF; DNA: TGTGCCAGCAGCTTAGGTATGACTAGCGGTTTCACAGATACGCAGTATTTT
J: TRBJ1-2; size: NA; V: TRBV11-2; D: NA; CDR3: CASSLGLDSYGYTF; DNA: TGTGCCAGCAGCTTAGGTCTAGACTCCTATGGCTACACCTTC
J: TRBJ2-3; size: NA; V: TRBV7-9; D: TRBD2; CDR3: CSSSLDLGGRAPDTQYF; DNA: TGTTCCAGCAGCTTAGATTTAGGCGGGAGGGCCCCAGATACGCAGTATTTT
J: TRBJ2-7; size: NA; V: TRBV29-1; D: NA; CDR3: CSVLSSDYRQYF; DNA: TGCAGCGTTCTAAGTTCGGACTACCGGCAGTACTTC